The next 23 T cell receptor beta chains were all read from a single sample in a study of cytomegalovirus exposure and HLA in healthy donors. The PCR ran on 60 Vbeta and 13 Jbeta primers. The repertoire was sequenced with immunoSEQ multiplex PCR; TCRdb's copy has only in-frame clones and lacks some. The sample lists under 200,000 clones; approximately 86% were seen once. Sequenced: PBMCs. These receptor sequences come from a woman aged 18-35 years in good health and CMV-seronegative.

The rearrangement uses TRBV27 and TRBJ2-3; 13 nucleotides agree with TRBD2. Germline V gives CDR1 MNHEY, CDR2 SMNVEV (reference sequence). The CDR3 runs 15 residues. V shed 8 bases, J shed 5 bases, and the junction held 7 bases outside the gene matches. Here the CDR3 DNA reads TGTGCCAGCGGCCGGACTAGCGGGAGTCTAGATACGCAGTATTTT. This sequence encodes CASGRTSGSLDTQYF.

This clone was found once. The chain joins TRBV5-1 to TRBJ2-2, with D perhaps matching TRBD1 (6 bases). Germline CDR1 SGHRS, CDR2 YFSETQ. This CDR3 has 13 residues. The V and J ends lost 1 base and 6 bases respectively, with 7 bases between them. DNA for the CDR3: TGCGCCAGCAGCTTGCCAGGGGCCGGGGAGCTGTTTTTT. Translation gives CASSLPGAGELFF.

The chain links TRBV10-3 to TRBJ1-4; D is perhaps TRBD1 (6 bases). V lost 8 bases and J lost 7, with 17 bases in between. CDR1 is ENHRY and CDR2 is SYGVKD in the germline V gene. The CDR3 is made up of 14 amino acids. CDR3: CAISAGARGEKLFF. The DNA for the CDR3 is TGTGCCATCTCTGCGGGGGCGCGAGGTGAAAAACTGTTTTTT.

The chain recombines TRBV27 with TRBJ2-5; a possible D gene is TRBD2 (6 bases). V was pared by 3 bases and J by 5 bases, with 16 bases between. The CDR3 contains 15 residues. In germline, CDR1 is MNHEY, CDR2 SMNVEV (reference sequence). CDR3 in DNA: TGTGCCAGCAGTTTCACTCCCGGGAGATACGAGACCCAGTACTTC. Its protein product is CASSFTPGRYETQYF.

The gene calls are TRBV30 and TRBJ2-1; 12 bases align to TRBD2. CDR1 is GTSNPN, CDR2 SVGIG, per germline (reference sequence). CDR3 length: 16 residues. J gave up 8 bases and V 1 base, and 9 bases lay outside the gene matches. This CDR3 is CAWSDPTSGRWDEQFF. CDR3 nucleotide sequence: TGTGCCTGGAGTGACCCGACTAGCGGGAGATGGGATGAGCAGTTCTTC. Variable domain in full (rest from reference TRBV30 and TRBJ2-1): SQTIHQWPATLVQPVGSPLSLECTVEGTSNPNLYWYRQAAGRGLQLLFYSVGIGQISSEVPQNLSASRPQDRQFILSSKKLLLSDSGFYLCAWSDPTSGRWDEQFFGPGTRLTVL.

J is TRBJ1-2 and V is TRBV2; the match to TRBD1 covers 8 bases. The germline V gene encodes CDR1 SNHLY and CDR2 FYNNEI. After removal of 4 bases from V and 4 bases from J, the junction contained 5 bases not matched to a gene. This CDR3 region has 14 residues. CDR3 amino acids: CASSVRTGIYGYTF. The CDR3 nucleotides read TGTGCCAGCAGTGTTAGGACAGGGATCTATGGCTACACCTTC.

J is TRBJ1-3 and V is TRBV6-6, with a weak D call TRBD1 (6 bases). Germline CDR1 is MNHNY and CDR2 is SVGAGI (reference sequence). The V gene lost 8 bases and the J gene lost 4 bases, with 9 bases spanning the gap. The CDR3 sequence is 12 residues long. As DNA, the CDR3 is TGTGCCAGCGCAGGGGACGGAAACACCATATATTTT. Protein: CASAGDGNTIYF.

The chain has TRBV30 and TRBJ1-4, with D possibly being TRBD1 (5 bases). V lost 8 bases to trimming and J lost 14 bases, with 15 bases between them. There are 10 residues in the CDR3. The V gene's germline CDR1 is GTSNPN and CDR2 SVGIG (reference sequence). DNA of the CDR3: TGTGCCGCGGGGGATTCAACGCTGTTTTTT. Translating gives CAAGDSTLFF.

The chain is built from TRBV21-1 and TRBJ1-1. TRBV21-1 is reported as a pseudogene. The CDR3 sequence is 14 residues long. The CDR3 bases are TGTGCCAGCAGCCCTAGGAAAACGAACACTGAAGCTTTCTTT. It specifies CASSPRKTNTEAFF.

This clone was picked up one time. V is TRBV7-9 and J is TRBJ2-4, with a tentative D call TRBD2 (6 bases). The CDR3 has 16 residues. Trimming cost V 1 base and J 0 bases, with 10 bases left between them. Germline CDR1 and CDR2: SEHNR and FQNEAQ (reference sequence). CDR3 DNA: TGTGCCAGCAGCTTAGGCGGGGTTGGAGCCAAAAACATTCAGTACTTC. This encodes CASSLGGVGAKNIQYF.

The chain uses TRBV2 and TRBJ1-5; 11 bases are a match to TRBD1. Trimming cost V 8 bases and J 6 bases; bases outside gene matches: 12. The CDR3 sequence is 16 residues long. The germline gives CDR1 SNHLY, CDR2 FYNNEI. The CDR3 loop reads CASAGGTGGIFQPQHF. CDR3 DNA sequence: TGTGCCAGCGCTGGGGGGACAGGGGGTATATTTCAGCCCCAGCATTTT.

CDR3 sequence (DNA): TGTGCCAGCAGCTTGGACAGACCGTACGAGCAGTACTTC. Amino acids: CASSLDRPYEQYF. The chain couples TRBV5-5 to TRBJ2-7; D uncertain. Germline V lookup: CDR1 SGHKS, CDR2 YYEKEE (reference sequence). The CDR3 is 13 amino acids. The ends were cut back, 0 bases at V and 4 bases at J, with 8 bases in the middle. Together with reference TRBV5-5 and TRBJ2-7, the CDR3 gives the full variable domain: DAGVTQSPTHLIKTRGQQVTLRCSPISGHKSVSWYQQVLGQGPQFIFQYYEKEERGRGNFPDRFSARQFPNYSSELNVNALLLGDSALYLCASSLDRPYEQYFGPGTRLTVT.

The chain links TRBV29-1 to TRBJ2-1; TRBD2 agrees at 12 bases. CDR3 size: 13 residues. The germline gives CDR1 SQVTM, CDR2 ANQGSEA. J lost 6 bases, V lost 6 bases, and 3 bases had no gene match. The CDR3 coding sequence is TGCAGCGTCGAGGGACTAGCGGGCAATGAGCAGTTCTTC. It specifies CSVEGLAGNEQFF.

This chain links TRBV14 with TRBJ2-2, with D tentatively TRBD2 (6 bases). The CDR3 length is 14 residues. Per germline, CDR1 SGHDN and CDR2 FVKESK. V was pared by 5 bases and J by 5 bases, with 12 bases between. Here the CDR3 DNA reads TGTGCCAGCAGCTCACGCGCGGGGACCGGGGAGCTGTTTTTT. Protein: CASSSRAGTGELFF.

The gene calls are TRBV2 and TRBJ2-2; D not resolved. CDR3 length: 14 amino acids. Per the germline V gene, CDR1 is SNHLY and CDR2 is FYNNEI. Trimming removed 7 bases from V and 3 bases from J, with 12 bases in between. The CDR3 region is CASTLGSYTGELFF. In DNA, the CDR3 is TGTGCCAGCACCCTGGGCTCTTACACCGGGGAGCTGTTTTTT.

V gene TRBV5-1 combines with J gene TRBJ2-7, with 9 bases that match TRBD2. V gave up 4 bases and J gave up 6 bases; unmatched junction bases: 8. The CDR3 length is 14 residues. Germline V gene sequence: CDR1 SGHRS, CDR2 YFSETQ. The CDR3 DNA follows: TGCGCCAGCAGCATTAGCGGGAGATTGGGCGAGCAGTACTTC. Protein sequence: CASSISGRLGEQYF.

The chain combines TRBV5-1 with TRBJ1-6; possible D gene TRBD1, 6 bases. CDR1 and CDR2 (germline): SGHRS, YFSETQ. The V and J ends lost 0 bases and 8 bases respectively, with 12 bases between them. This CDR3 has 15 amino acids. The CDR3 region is CASSLAPRQDSPLHF. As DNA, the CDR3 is TGCGCCAGCAGCTTGGCCCCACGACAGGATTCACCCCTCCACTTT.

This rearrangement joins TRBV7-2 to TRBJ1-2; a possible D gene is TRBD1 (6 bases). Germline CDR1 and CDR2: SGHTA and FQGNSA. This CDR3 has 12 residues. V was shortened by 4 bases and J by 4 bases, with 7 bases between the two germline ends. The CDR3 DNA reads TGTGCCAGCAGCTCGACAGGCTATGGCTACACCTTC. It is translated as CASSSTGYGYTF.

The CDR3 DNA reads TGTGCCAGCAGCCCCATCCCAGGAGGGGCAATTGAAGCTTTCTTT. Translated: CASSPIPGGAIEAFF. The J gene is TRBJ1-1, the V gene TRBV7-8, with a tentative D call TRBD1 (5 bases). Germline values: CDR1 SGHVS, CDR2 FQNEAQ. The CDR3 sequence is 15 residues long. V gave up 5 bases and J gave up 7 bases, with 20 bases separating them.

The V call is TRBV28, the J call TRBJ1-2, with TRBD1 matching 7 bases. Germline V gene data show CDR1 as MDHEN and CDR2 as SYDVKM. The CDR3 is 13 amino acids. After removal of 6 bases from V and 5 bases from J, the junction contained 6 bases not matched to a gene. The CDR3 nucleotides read TGTGCCAGCAGGACAGGGAATTATTATGGCTACACCTTC. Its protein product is CASRTGNYYGYTF.

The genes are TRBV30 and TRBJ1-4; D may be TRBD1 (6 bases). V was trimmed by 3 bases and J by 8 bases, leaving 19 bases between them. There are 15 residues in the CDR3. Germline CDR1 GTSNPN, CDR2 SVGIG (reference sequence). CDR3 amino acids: CAWSSRDNSLEKLFF. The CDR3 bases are TGTGCCTGGAGCTCACGGGACAACTCGTTAGAAAAACTGTTTTTT.

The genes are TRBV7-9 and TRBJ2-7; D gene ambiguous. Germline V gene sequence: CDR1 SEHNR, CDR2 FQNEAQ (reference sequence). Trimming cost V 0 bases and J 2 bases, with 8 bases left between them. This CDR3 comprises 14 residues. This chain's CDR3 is CASSLAAPPYEQYF. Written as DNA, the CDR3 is TGTGCCAGCAGCTTAGCGGCCCCCCCCTACGAGCAGTACTTC.

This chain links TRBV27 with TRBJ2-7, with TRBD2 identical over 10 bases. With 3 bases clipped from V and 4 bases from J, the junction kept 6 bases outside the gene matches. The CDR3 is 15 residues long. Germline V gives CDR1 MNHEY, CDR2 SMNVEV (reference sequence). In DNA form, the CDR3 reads TGTGCCAGCAGTTTTAGCGGGGGGCACGTTTACGAGCAGTACTTC. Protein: CASSFSGGHVYEQYF.